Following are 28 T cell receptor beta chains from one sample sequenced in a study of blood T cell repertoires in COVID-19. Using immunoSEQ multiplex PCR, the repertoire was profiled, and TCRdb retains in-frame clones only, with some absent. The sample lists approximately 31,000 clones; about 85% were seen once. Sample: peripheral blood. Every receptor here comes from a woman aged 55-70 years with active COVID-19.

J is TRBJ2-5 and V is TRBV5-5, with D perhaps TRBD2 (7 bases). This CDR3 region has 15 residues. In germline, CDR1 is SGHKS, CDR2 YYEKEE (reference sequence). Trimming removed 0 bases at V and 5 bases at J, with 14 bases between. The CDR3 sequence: CASSLVTGGGETQYF. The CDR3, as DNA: TGTGCCAGCAGCTTGGTTACGGGGGGCGGGGAGACCCAGTACTTC.

CDR3 bases: TGTGCCAGCAGCCGGACAGGACCTGGGGCCAACGTCCTGACTTTC. It specifies CASSRTGPGANVLTF. The rearrangement uses TRBV11-2 and TRBJ2-6; TRBD1 matches 7 bases. Trimming cost V 5 bases and J 2 bases; bases outside gene matches: 3. The germline CDR1 and CDR2 sequences are SGHAT and FQNNGV. The CDR3 is 15 residues long. Full variable domain (missing parts from reference TRBV11-2 and TRBJ2-6): EAGVAQSPRYKIIEKRQSVAFWCNPISGHATLYWYQQILGQGPKLLIQFQNNGVVDDSQLPKDRFSAERLKGVDSTLKIQPAKLEDSAVYLCASSRTGPGANVLTFGAGSRLTVL.

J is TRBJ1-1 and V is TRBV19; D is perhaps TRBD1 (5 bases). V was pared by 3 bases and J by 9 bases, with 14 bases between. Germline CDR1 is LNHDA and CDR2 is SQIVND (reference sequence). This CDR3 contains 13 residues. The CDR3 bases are TGTGCCAGTAGTATCATGGCAGGGATACAAGCTTTCTTT. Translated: CASSIMAGIQAFF.

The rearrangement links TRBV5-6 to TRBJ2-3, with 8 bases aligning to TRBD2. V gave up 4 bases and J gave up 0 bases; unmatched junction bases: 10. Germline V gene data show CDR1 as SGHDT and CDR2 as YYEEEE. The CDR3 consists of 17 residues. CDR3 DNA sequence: TGTGCCAGCAGCCGGGTTAAAGCGGGAGTTAGCACAGATACGCAGTATTTT. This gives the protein CASSRVKAGVSTDTQYF.

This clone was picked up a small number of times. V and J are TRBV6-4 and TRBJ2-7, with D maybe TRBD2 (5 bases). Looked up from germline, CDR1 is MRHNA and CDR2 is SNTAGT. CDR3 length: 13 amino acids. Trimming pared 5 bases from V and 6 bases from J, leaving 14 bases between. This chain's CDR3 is CASSSTRLSEQYF. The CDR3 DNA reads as TGTGCCAGCAGTTCCACTAGACTCTCCGAGCAGTACTTC.

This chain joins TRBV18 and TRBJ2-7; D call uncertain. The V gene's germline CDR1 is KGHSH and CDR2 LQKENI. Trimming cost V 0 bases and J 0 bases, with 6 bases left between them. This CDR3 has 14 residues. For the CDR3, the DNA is TGTGCCAGCTCACCACCGTCGAGCTCCTACGAGCAGTACTTC. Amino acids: CASSPPSSSYEQYF.

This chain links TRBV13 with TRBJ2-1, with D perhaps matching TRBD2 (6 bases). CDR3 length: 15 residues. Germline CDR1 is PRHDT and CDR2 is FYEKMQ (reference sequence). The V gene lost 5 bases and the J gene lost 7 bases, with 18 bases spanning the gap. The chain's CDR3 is CASSDRSRGRNEQFF. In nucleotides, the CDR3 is TGTGCCAGCAGCGACCGTTCGCGGGGCCGGAATGAGCAGTTCTTC.

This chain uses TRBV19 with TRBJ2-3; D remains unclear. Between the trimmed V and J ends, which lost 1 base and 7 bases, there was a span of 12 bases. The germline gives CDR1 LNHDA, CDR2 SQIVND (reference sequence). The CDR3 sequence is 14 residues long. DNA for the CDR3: TGTGCCAGTAGTATAGTGGCCAGCAGGTATACGCAGTATTTT. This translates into CASSIVASRYTQYF.

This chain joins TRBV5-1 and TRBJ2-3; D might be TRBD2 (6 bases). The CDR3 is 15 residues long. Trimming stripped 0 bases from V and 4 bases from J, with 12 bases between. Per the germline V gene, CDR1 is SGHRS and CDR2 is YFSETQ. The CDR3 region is CASSLGTGVADTQYF. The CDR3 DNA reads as TGCGCCAGCAGCTTGGGGACGGGAGTGGCAGATACGCAGTATTTT.

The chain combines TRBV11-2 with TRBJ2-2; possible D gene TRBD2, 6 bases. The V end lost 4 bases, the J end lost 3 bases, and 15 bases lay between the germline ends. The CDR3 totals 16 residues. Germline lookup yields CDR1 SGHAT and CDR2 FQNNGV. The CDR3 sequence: CASSSAAGWHTGELFF. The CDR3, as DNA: TGTGCCAGCAGCTCTGCGGCGGGATGGCACACCGGGGAGCTGTTTTTT.

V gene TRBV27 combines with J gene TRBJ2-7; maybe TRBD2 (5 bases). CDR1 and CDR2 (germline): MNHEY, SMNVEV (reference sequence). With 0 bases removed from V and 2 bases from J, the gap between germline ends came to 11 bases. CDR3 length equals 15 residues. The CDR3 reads CASSLSGFGAYEQYF. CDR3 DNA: TGTGCCAGCAGTTTATCCGGGTTCGGGGCCTACGAGCAGTACTTC.

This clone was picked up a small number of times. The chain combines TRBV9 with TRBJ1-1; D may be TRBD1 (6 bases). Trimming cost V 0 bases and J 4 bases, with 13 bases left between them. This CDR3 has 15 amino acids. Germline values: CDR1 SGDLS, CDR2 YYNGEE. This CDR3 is CASSVASGGPTEAFF. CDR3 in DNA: TGTGCCAGCAGCGTAGCCTCTGGGGGCCCCACTGAAGCTTTCTTT.

The CDR3 DNA reads TGTGCCAGTAGTATAGATCAACGGGCCTACGAGCAGTACTTC. Protein sequence: CASSIDQRAYEQYF. The genes are TRBV19 and TRBJ2-7; D unresolved. The CDR3 consists of 14 residues. CDR1 is LNHDA, CDR2 SQIVND, per germline (reference sequence). V gave up 0 bases and J gave up 2 bases, with 8 bases separating them.

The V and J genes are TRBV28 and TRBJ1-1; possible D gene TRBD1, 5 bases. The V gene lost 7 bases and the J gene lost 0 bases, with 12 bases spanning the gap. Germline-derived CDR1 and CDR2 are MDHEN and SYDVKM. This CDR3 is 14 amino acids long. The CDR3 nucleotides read TGTGCCAGCACCCTCGGGGGGATGAACACTGAAGCTTTCTTT. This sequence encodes CASTLGGMNTEAFF.

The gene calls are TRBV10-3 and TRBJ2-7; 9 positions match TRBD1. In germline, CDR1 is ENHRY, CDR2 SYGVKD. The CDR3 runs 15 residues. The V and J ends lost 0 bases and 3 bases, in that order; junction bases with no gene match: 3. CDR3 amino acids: CAISESGQGHYEQYF. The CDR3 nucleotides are TGTGCCATCAGTGAGTCGGGACAGGGACACTACGAGCAGTACTTC.

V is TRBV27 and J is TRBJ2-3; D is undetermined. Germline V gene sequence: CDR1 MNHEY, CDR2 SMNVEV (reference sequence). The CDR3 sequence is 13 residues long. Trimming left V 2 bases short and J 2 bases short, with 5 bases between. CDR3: CASSLVFTDTQYF. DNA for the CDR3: TGTGCCAGCAGTTTAGTATTCACAGATACGCAGTATTTT.

The CDR3 here is CASRTRLAATDTQYF. In DNA, the CDR3 is TGTGCCAGCAGGACTAGACTAGCGGCCACAGATACGCAGTATTTT. The genes are TRBV6-5 and TRBJ2-3, with 9 positions matching TRBD2. This CDR3 is 15 amino acids long. After removal of 6 bases from V and 2 bases from J, the junction contained 6 bases not matched to a gene. Germline assignment: CDR1 MNHEY and CDR2 SVGAGI.

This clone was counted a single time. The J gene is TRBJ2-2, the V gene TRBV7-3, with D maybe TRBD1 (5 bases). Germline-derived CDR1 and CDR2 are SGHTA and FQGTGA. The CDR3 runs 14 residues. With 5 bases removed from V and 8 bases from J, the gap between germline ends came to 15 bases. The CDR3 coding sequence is TGTGCCAGCAGCCCAGGGCCCTTGGTGGGGGAGCTGTTTTTT. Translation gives CASSPGPLVGELFF.

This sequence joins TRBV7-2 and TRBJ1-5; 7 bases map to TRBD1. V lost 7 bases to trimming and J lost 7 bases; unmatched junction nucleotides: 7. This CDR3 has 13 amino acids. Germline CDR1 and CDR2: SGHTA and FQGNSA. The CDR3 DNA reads TGTGCCAGCAACCAGGGGGGATGGCAGCCCCAGCATTTT. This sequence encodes CASNQGGWQPQHF.

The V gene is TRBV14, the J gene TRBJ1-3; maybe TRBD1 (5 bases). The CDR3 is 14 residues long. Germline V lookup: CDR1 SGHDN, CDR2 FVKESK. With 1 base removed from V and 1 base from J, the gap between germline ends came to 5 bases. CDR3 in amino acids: CASSQAGSGNTIYF. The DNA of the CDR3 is TGTGCCAGCAGCCAAGCAGGGTCTGGAAACACCATATATTTT.

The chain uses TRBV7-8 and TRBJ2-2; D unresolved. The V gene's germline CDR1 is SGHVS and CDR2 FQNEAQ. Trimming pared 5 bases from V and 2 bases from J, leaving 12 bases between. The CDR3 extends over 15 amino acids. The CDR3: CASSQFTANTGELFF. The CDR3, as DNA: TGTGCCAGCAGCCAATTCACTGCAAACACCGGGGAGCTGTTTTTT.

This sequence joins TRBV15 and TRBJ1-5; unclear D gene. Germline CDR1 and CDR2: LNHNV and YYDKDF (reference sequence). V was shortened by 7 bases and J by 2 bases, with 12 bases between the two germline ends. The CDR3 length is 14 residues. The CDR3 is CATMEGLGNQPQHF. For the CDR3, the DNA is TGTGCCACCATGGAGGGCTTGGGCAATCAGCCCCAGCATTTT.

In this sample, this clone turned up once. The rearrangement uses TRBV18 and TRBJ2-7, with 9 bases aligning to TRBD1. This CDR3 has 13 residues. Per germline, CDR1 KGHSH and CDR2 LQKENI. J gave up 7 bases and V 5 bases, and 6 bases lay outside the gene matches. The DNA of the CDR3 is TGTGCCAGCTCAGAAAGACAGGGGGATGAGCAGTACTTC. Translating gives CASSERQGDEQYF. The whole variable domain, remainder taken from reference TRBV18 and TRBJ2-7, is NAGVMQNPRHLVRRRGQEARLRCSPMKGHSHVYWYRQLPEEGLKFMVYLQKENIIDESGMPKERFSAEFPKEGPSILRIQQVVRGDSAAYFCASSERQGDEQYFGPGTRLTVT.

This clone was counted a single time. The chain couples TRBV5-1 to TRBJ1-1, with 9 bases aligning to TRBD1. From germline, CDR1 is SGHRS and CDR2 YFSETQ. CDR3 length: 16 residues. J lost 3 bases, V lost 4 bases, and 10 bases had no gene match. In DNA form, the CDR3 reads TGCGCCAGCAGCCCGTGGGGACAGGGAAAGGACACTGAAGCTTTCTTT. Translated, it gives CASSPWGQGKDTEAFF.

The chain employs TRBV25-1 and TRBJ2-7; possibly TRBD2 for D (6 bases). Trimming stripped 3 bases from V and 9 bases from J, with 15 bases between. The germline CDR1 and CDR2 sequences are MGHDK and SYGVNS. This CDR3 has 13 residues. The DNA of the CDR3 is TGTGCCAGCAGTGAGGGACTGAGCGGCGGGCAGTACTTC. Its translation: CASSEGLSGGQYF.

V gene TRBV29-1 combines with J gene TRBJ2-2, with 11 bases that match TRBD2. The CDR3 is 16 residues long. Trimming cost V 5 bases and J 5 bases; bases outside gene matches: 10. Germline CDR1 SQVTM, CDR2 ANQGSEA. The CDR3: CSVRLAGGSGTGELFF. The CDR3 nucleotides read TGCAGCGTTAGGCTAGCGGGAGGTTCGGGGACCGGGGAGCTGTTTTTT.

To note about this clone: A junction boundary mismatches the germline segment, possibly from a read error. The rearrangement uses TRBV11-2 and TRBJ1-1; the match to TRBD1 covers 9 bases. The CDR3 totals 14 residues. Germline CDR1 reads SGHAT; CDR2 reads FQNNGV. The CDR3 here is CASRLTGGNTEAFF. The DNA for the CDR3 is TGTGCCAGCCGCTTAACAGGGGGCAACACTGAAGCTTTCTTT.

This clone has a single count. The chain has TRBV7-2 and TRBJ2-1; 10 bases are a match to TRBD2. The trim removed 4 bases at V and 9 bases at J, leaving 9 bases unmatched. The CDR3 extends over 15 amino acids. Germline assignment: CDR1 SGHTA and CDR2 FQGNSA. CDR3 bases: TGTGCCAGCAGCTATTTAGCGGGGGGCCCAAGTGAGCAGTTCTTC. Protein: CASSYLAGGPSEQFF.